These T cell receptor beta chains were read from a single sample in a study of blood T cell repertoires in COVID-19. Clones were sequenced by immunoSEQ multiplex PCR, and TCRdb holds only the in-frame ones, with some missing. Of approximately 200,000 clones listed, 75% to 90% are singletons. The sample taken for sequencing was peripheral blood. These receptors originate from a man aged 30 to 45 with acute or convalescent COVID-19. The CDR3 runs from the conserved cysteine through the conserved F or W. Fields, in order: D gene, J gene, V gene, clone size, CDR3 DNA, CDR3 protein. A D gene is named only where the DNA matches it firmly. Size is omitted from some rows. Given values are once, few, many or a class for expanded clones.

d_call: TRBD1; j_call: TRBJ1-5; v_call: TRBV5-1; clone_size: .; cdr3_nt: TGCGCCAGCAGCCCCGGGGGGGCCAGGGGGAGTCAGCCCCAGCATTTT; cdr3_aa: CASSPGGARGSQPQHF
d_call: TRBD1; j_call: TRBJ2-7; v_call: TRBV9; clone_size: .; cdr3_nt: TGTGCCAGCAGCGCAAGAGCCGGGACAGGGACCTACGAGCAGTACTTC; cdr3_aa: CASSARAGTGTYEQYF
d_call: TRBD2; j_call: TRBJ2-1; v_call: TRBV18; clone_size: .; cdr3_nt: TGTGCCAGCTCACCACTAGCGGGCTCCTACAATGAGCAGTTCTTC; cdr3_aa: CASSPLAGSYNEQFF
d_call: .; j_call: TRBJ2-5; v_call: TRBV5-6; clone_size: .; cdr3_nt: TGTGCCAGCAGCTTGGCCAATTACCAAGAGACCCAGTACTTC; cdr3_aa: CASSLANYQETQYF
d_call: TRBD1; j_call: TRBJ2-3; v_call: TRBV28; clone_size: once; cdr3_nt: TGTGCCAGCCCTCCCCCGGGACAGAAGGTTAGGGATACGCAGTATTTT; cdr3_aa: CASPPPGQKVRDTQYF
d_call: .; j_call: TRBJ2-1; v_call: TRBV3-1/TRBV3-2; clone_size: .; cdr3_nt: TGTGCCAGCAGCCAACGGACAGCCATTGAGCAGTTCTTC; cdr3_aa: CASSQRTAIEQFF
d_call: TRBD2; j_call: TRBJ2-7; v_call: TRBV6-1; clone_size: .; cdr3_nt: TGTGCCAGCAGTGAATTGGCGGCCGGGGGGGGCTACGAGCAGTACTTC; cdr3_aa: CASSELAAGGGYEQYF
d_call: .; j_call: TRBJ2-2; v_call: TRBV6-5; clone_size: .; cdr3_nt: TGTGCCAGCAGTTATTTATTGGGGGAGCTGTTTTTT; cdr3_aa: CASSYLLGELFF
d_call: .; j_call: TRBJ2-7; v_call: TRBV15; clone_size: .; cdr3_nt: TGTGCCACCAGCAGAGGACCTTCGGGTTACGAGCAGTACTTC; cdr3_aa: CATSRGPSGYEQYF
d_call: TRBD2; j_call: TRBJ2-1; v_call: TRBV5-4; clone_size: .; cdr3_nt: TGTGCCAGCAGCCGGGGCGCACTAGCGGGGTCCTACAATGAGCAGTTCTTC; cdr3_aa: CASSRGALAGSYNEQFF
d_call: TRBD1; j_call: TRBJ1-2; v_call: TRBV5-8; clone_size: .; cdr3_nt: TGTGCCAGCAGCTTGGCAGGGGGCCTGACAGGCTACACCTTC; cdr3_aa: CASSLAGGLTGYTF
d_call: .; j_call: TRBJ2-5; v_call: TRBV5-1; clone_size: .; cdr3_nt: TGCGCCAGCAGATCGTCAGGGTATAGGGGGCAAGAGACCCAGTACTTC; cdr3_aa: CASRSSGYRGQETQYF
d_call: TRBD2; j_call: TRBJ2-7; v_call: TRBV6-1; clone_size: .; cdr3_nt: TGTGCCAGCAGTGAAGACCCAGTGGGGGGGTACGAGCAGTACTTC; cdr3_aa: CASSEDPVGGYEQYF
d_call: .; j_call: TRBJ2-5; v_call: TRBV7-3; clone_size: .; cdr3_nt: TGTGCCAGCAGCCTCGCGGGGGAGACCCAGTACTTC; cdr3_aa: CASSLAGETQYF
d_call: .; j_call: TRBJ2-5; v_call: TRBV7-2; clone_size: .; cdr3_nt: TGTGCCAGCAGCTTGACCCGGGACCAAGAGACCCAGTACTTC; cdr3_aa: CASSLTRDQETQYF
d_call: TRBD1; j_call: TRBJ1-5; v_call: TRBV7-4; clone_size: .; cdr3_nt: TGTGCCAGCAGCTTTGGGACAGCCCGGTTTGATCAGCCCCAGCATTTT; cdr3_aa: CASSFGTARFDQPQHF
d_call: .; j_call: TRBJ2-5; v_call: TRBV15; clone_size: .; cdr3_nt: TGTGCCACCAGCAGAGATAGTGCAGGGCTCGTAGAGACCCAGTACTTC; cdr3_aa: CATSRDSAGLVETQYF
d_call: TRBD2; j_call: TRBJ2-5; v_call: TRBV27; clone_size: .; cdr3_nt: TGTGCCAGCGGTCGGACTAGCGGGAGTGTGCCGACCCAGTACTTC; cdr3_aa: CASGRTSGSVPTQYF
d_call: TRBD1; j_call: TRBJ2-4; v_call: TRBV9; clone_size: .; cdr3_nt: TGTGCCAGCAGCGCGGGACAGGGGGCTCGATTGGGCAAAAACATTCAGTACTTC; cdr3_aa: CASSAGQGARLGKNIQYF
d_call: TRBD2; j_call: TRBJ2-5; v_call: TRBV19; clone_size: .; cdr3_nt: TGTGCCACCACCCCGTCTAGCGGGATTAAGTCGGAGACCCAGTACTTC; cdr3_aa: CATTPSSGIKSETQYF
d_call: .; j_call: TRBJ2-7; v_call: TRBV5-1; clone_size: .; cdr3_nt: TGCGCCAGCAGCTTGGGGACAGTTTCCTACGAGCAGTACTTC; cdr3_aa: CASSLGTVSYEQYF
d_call: .; j_call: TRBJ1-1; v_call: TRBV28; clone_size: .; cdr3_nt: TGTGCCAGCAGTCTTCCGGGCACTGAAGCTTTCTTT; cdr3_aa: CASSLPGTEAFF
d_call: .; j_call: TRBJ2-2; v_call: TRBV5-1; clone_size: .; cdr3_nt: TGCGCCAGCAGCTTGGCCGAGGGCCTACCGGTACCCGGGGAGCTGTTTTTT; cdr3_aa: CASSLAEGLPVPGELFF
d_call: .; j_call: TRBJ1-1; v_call: TRBV28; clone_size: .; cdr3_nt: TGTGCCAGCAGTAGACAGCCATCGAACACTGAAGCTTTCTTT; cdr3_aa: CASSRQPSNTEAFF
d_call: TRBD2; j_call: TRBJ2-3; v_call: TRBV5-1; clone_size: .; cdr3_nt: TGCGCCAGCAGCACCGGTTCGGGGGGTGGGACAGATACGCAGTATTTT; cdr3_aa: CASSTGSGGGTDTQYF
d_call: .; j_call: TRBJ1-6; v_call: TRBV11-2; clone_size: .; cdr3_nt: TGTGCCAGCAGCTTTCAAGGACGGGGGAATTCACCCCTCCACTTT; cdr3_aa: CASSFQGRGNSPLHF
d_call: .; j_call: TRBJ1-2; v_call: TRBV5-5; clone_size: .; cdr3_nt: TGTGCCAGCAGCTTGGTCCAGCGGAGGGGTTATGGCTACACCTTC; cdr3_aa: CASSLVQRRGYGYTF
d_call: .; j_call: TRBJ1-2; v_call: TRBV2; clone_size: .; cdr3_nt: TGTGCCAGCAGTGAAGCGGGCGTTGAGAGGGCCGGAGGCTACACCTTC; cdr3_aa: CASSEAGVERAGGYTF
d_call: .; j_call: TRBJ2-1; v_call: TRBV1; clone_size: once; cdr3_nt: TGCACCAGCAGCCAAGTCAGGACTAGTCCCCCACTCAACACGGCCTACAATGAGCAGTTCTTC; cdr3_aa: CTSSQVRTSPPLNTAYNEQFF
d_call: TRBD1; j_call: TRBJ2-1; v_call: TRBV27; clone_size: .; cdr3_nt: TGTGCCAGCAGTTTATCGACAGGGTACAATGAGCAGTTCTTC; cdr3_aa: CASSLSTGYNEQFF
d_call: .; j_call: TRBJ2-5; v_call: TRBV7-6; clone_size: .; cdr3_nt: TGTGCCAGCAGCTACAGAATATTGGAGACCCAGTACTTC; cdr3_aa: CASSYRILETQYF
d_call: .; j_call: TRBJ2-1; v_call: TRBV7-9; clone_size: .; cdr3_nt: TGTGCCAGCAGCTCAACTAGTGACAATGAGCAGTTCTTC; cdr3_aa: CASSSTSDNEQFF
d_call: TRBD1; j_call: TRBJ1-1; v_call: TRBV6-1; clone_size: .; cdr3_nt: TGTGCCAGCAGTAGGACAGGAGGTGGTTGGGCTTTCTTT; cdr3_aa: CASSRTGGGWAFF
d_call: TRBD2; j_call: TRBJ2-3; v_call: TRBV28; clone_size: .; cdr3_nt: TGTGCCAGCACTAGCGGGGGCCAAAGCACAGATACGCAGTATTTT; cdr3_aa: CASTSGGQSTDTQYF
d_call: TRBD1; j_call: TRBJ1-6; v_call: TRBV7-9; clone_size: .; cdr3_nt: TGTGCCAGCGGTGGGACAGGGGGTCAAAATTCACCCCTCCACTTT; cdr3_aa: CASGGTGGQNSPLHF
d_call: TRBD1; j_call: TRBJ1-1; v_call: TRBV3-1/TRBV3-2; clone_size: .; cdr3_nt: TGTGCCAGCAGCCGGACAGGGGTGAACACTGAAGCTTTCTTT; cdr3_aa: CASSRTGVNTEAFF
d_call: .; j_call: TRBJ2-1; v_call: TRBV4-1; clone_size: .; cdr3_nt: TGCGCCAGCAGCCAAGGTAGGGACTTCACCTACAATGAGCAGTTCTTC; cdr3_aa: CASSQGRDFTYNEQFF
d_call: .; j_call: TRBJ1-5; v_call: TRBV23-1; clone_size: .; cdr3_nt: TGCGCCAGCAGTCAACTGCCAGGGTCGGTGGGTCAGCCCCAGCATTTT; cdr3_aa: CASSQLPGSVGQPQHF
d_call: .; j_call: TRBJ2-3; v_call: TRBV4-1; clone_size: .; cdr3_nt: TGCGCCAGCAGCCAAGCCGGGACTAGCACAGATACGCAGTATTTT; cdr3_aa: CASSQAGTSTDTQYF
d_call: .; j_call: TRBJ2-1; v_call: TRBV5-6; clone_size: once; cdr3_nt: TGTGCCAGCAGCTCTAGACCCGGGAGTGTGAATCAGCAGTTCTTC; cdr3_aa: CASSSRPGSVNQQFF
d_call: TRBD1; j_call: TRBJ1-1; v_call: TRBV27; clone_size: .; cdr3_nt: TGTGCCAGCAGTTTATCGTTGGGGGACAGGAACACTGAAGCTTTCTTT; cdr3_aa: CASSLSLGDRNTEAFF
d_call: TRBD1; j_call: TRBJ1-1; v_call: TRBV7-9; clone_size: .; cdr3_nt: TGTGCCAGCAGCTTACTGGTACAGGGGTATGTGACTGAAGCTTTCTTT; cdr3_aa: CASSLLVQGYVTEAFF
d_call: .; j_call: TRBJ1-4; v_call: TRBV6-5; clone_size: .; cdr3_nt: TGTGCCAGCAGTCGGACAGCCAATAATGAAAAACTGTTTTTT; cdr3_aa: CASSRTANNEKLFF
d_call: .; j_call: TRBJ1-1; v_call: TRBV3-1/TRBV3-2; clone_size: .; cdr3_nt: TGTGCCAGCAGCCGGCATGACAGTGACACTGAAGCTTTCTTT; cdr3_aa: CASSRHDSDTEAFF
d_call: TRBD1; j_call: TRBJ2-3; v_call: TRBV19; clone_size: .; cdr3_nt: TGTGCCAGTAATGACAGGGGCGCGAGTTCAGATACGCAGTATTTT; cdr3_aa: CASNDRGASSDTQYF
d_call: TRBD2; j_call: TRBJ2-1; v_call: TRBV24-1; clone_size: .; cdr3_nt: TGTGCCACCAGTGATTATACCCTTGCGGGAGACAATGAGCAGTTCTTC; cdr3_aa: CATSDYTLAGDNEQFF
d_call: .; j_call: TRBJ1-1; v_call: TRBV3-1/TRBV3-2; clone_size: .; cdr3_nt: TGTGCCAGCACTGATAGGGGCTCCGGATCTGGAGCTTTCTTT; cdr3_aa: CASTDRGSGSGAFF